This T cell receptor (beta chain) was documented in a study of graft-versus-host responses after intestinal transplantation (dated by TCRdb to the early 2020s). With respect to the entire study: Multivisceral, liver-intestinal, or isolated intestinal transplants were received by the recipients. Alloreactive clones were identified by sequencing pre-transplant mixed lymphocyte reaction products and comparing them with unstimulated pre-transplant donor and recipient T cells. Every recipient was given anti-thymocyte globulin induction, then maintenance tacrolimus and steroids for approximately 3 years. Bulk TCR-beta CDR3 sequencing was used to track graft-versus-host and host-versus-graft alloreactive T cell clones in the graft, circulation and bone marrow after intestinal transplantation. Instead of going to the commercial service, samples from a few later patients were sequenced in-house on an Illumina MiSeq and processed with MiXCR. The cohort enrolled about two dozen intestinal transplant recipients including one retransplant, and 3 patients lacking pretransplant specimens were excluded. Donor T cell macrochimerism was defined as a peak of at least 4% donor T cells among recipient peripheral blood mononuclear cells.

Reading the label with the study, this specimen's time point is: cells obtained before transplantation from donor or recipient. CD3+CD4+ and CD3+CD8+ populations were FACS-sorted from unstimulated pre-transplant donor and recipient cells taken from spleen or lymph nodes. The library relied on the immunoSEQ multiplex PCR assay. For most patients, genomic DNA was isolated using the Qiagen DNeasy Blood and Tissue Kit and was shipped frozen to Adaptive Biotechnologies for TCR sequencing. Adaptive Biotechnologies carried out high-throughput TCR-beta CDR3 sequencing of genomic DNA for most patients. The authors processed their data as follows. Adaptive's ImmunoSEQ software supplied the TCR sequencing data for 15 to 20 patients, while MiXCR and VDJtools were used to process a few other patients. To correct CD4 versus CD8 sorting errors, any sequence found in both subsets at a frequency ratio below 5:1 was removed. Because the origin of CDR3 nucleotide sequences shared between donor and recipient could not be assigned, those sequences were removed. Alloreactive clones required at least 2-fold expansion over unstimulated cells and minimum CFSE-low frequency of 0.002% (template counts) or 0.001% (read counts). A clone was considered mappable if detected in the sequenced pre-transplant spleen, lymph node, or MLR CFSE-low populations of the donor or recipient. The cumulative frequency of alloreactive clones was calculated as a percentage of all sequences, weighted by copy number. TCRdb retrieved this table from immuneACCESS and kept in-frame rearrangements only. Not all clones are present; in checked studies, unresolved V genes account for under half, and no reason is known for the remainder. The V and J calls and clone size come from that table; D and trimming were worked out from the DNA. The sample table shows more than 100,000 clones, and about 93% are seen once. More than 0.09% of the sample rests with the top ten.

The paper as a whole reports these results and caveats: Patients with donor T cell macrochimerism had high GvH to HvG T cell clonal ratios in their allografts. GvH clones were found in recipient bone marrow, and some of the GvH clones appeared earlier in ileal mucosa or blood, which is consistent with an intestinal mucosal origin. Peak levels of circulating GvH clones were associated with declines in HvG clones early after transplant. Conclusions were limited by the relatively low number and heterogeneity of intestinal transplant patients.

To note about this clone: The antigen this receptor binds is unknown. The junction departs from germline at one end; a sequencing error may be responsible.

Looking up the germline V gene yields CDR1 SNHLY and CDR2 FYNNEI. The CDR3 sequence holds 17 residues, the cysteine and phenylalanine included. The kept DNA is CDR3 alone, 51 bases in frame from the first base. The origin of this receptor is a human donor who received an intestinal transplant. The sample was unstimulated CD4+ T cells sorted from spleen or lymph node cells, taken before intestinal transplant. Rearrangement joined TRBV2 to TRBJ2-3; 12 of the junction bases match TRBD2. The DNA sequence is TGTGCCAGCAGGGAAGTTGGACTAGCGGGATTCACAGATACGCAGTATTTT. The translation is CASREVGLAGFTDTQYF.